The present T cell receptor beta chain was sequenced within a study of blood T cells in healthy people across ages. Next came a second PCR, run for roughly 6 to 11 cycles, which used a sample-barcoded 5' primer along with a J-beta primer mix. Through a template-switch adaptor with 12 random nucleotides, each cDNA molecule received a tag. TCRdb ran MiXCR on the 5' RACE reads and lists one entry per CDR3 protein. The sample contains about 1,500,000 distinct CDR3 sequences, about 40% of which appear only once. It was 8 to 10 milliliters of peripheral blood that were drawn from each donor. The CDR3 loop spans 11 amino acids. Trimming removed 5 bases from V and 10 bases from J, with 9 bases in between.

This receptor was identified in a woman under 30 in good health. The sample was blood. This chain connects TRBV12-3 or TRBV12-4 to TRBJ2-1; the D gene is possibly TRBD1 (5 bases). CDR3 sequence: CASSHTGEQFF. The CDR3 coding sequence is TGTGCCAGCAGTCATACAGGCGAGCAGTTCTTC.